One sample yielded the 30 T cell receptor beta chains listed below, sequenced in a study of molecular identifiers for immune sequencing clone quantification. In TCRdb, the PCR reads were re-called with MiXCR into one record per CDR3 protein. The repertoire includes 300,000 to 400,000 distinct CDR3 sequences, 20% to 25% of them detected once, and 0.81% sits in the top ten. Sequencing was carried out using naive CD8+ T cells from blood, with Jurkat cell RNA spiked in. Subset indicated: FACS-sorted CD8+CD4-CCR7+CD45RA+ naive T cells. The receptors derive from a human donor in good health. Some libraries in this study had Jurkat cell RNA spiked in.

This clonotype was seen more than once but under ten times. V gene TRBV29-1 combines with J gene TRBJ2-7; perhaps TRBD1 as D (6 bases). CDR1 SQVTM and CDR2 ANQGSEA come from the germline V gene. V was trimmed by 0 bases and J by 2 bases, leaving 14 bases between them. This CDR3 comprises 15 residues. CDR3 nucleotides: TGCAGCGTTGAAGATCATGGACAGAGCACCTACGAGCAGTACTTC. This translates into CSVEDHGQSTYEQYF.

This chain links TRBV2 with TRBJ2-7; the match to TRBD2 covers 8 bases. J gave up 5 bases and V 5 bases, and 11 bases lay outside the gene matches. The CDR3 consists of 15 residues. The germline gives CDR1 SNHLY, CDR2 FYNNEI. For the CDR3, the DNA is TGTGCCAGCAGTCTCAGCGGGGGCGCCGGGAACGAGCAGTACTTC. Translating it yields CASSLSGGAGNEQYF.

Many counts were recorded for this clonotype. The rearrangement links TRBV12-5 to TRBJ2-7, with 8 nucleotides matching TRBD1. This CDR3 region has 13 residues. J gave up 13 bases and V 5 bases, and 13 bases lay outside the gene matches. Looked up from germline, CDR1 is LGHNT and CDR2 is FRNRAP. The CDR3 region is CASGPSAGTGIYF. CDR3 in DNA: TGTGCTAGTGGTCCTTCCGCGGGGACAGGAATCTACTTC.

In its sample, this clonotype was seen many times. The chain joins TRBV20-1 to TRBJ2-6; 9 bases map to TRBD1. Per germline, CDR1 DFQATT and CDR2 SNEGSKA (reference sequence). V gave up 6 bases and J gave up 2 bases; unmatched junction bases: 8. The CDR3 sequence is 16 residues long. The CDR3 here is CSARDRVLPGANVLTF. As DNA, the CDR3 is TGCAGTGCCCGGGACAGGGTCCTACCTGGGGCCAACGTCCTGACTTTC.

There are many counts of this clonotype. The chain couples TRBV10-3 to TRBJ1-1; D remains unclear. This CDR3 region has 13 residues. Germline CDR1 ENHRY, CDR2 SYGVKD. Trimming left V 4 bases short and J 7 bases short, with 13 bases between. The CDR3 spells CAISVQAPSEAFF. The CDR3 DNA sequence: TGTGCCATCAGTGTGCAGGCCCCGAGTGAAGCTTTCTTT.

There are a few counts of this clonotype. The V call is TRBV7-2, the J call TRBJ2-3; 16 bases match TRBD2. Trimming removed 2 bases from V and 3 bases from J; junction bases left unmatched: 14. This CDR3 has 21 residues. Germline V gene lookup returns CDR1 SGHTA and CDR2 FQGNSA. This CDR3 reads CASSLLYGTSGGGAWTDTQYF. The CDR3 bases are TGTGCCAGCAGCTTATTGTACGGGACTAGCGGGGGGGGGGCTTGGACAGATACGCAGTATTTT.

The J gene is TRBJ2-1, the V gene TRBV30; D unresolved. Germline lookup yields CDR1 GTSNPN and CDR2 SVGIG (reference sequence). Trimming took 8 bases from V and 0 from J, leaving 14 bases between them. This CDR3 has 14 residues. CDR3 nucleotides: TGTGCCCGGACGACAACCCGCTCCTACAATGAGCAGTTCTTC. Translation: CARTTTRSYNEQFF.

This clonotype has ten or more counts. The rearrangement joins TRBV6-5 to TRBJ2-7; TRBD2 agrees at 9 bases. V lost 2 bases, J lost 1 base, and 6 bases stayed unmatched. The CDR3 has 16 amino acids. CDR1 and CDR2 from the germline V gene are MNHEY and SVGAGI. The DNA for the CDR3 is TGTGCCAGCAGTTACGGGCTAGCGGGGCCGTCCTACGAGCAGTACTTC. This translates into CASSYGLAGPSYEQYF.

The chain joins TRBV7-9 to TRBJ1-1; D is undetermined. V was pared by 5 bases and J by 6 bases, with 16 bases between. The CDR3 spans 14 residues. Germline CDR1 SEHNR, CDR2 FQNEAQ (reference sequence). CDR3 in amino acids: CASSTGVYGAEAFF. CDR3 DNA sequence: TGTGCCAGCAGCACCGGAGTCTATGGCGCTGAAGCTTTCTTT. The complete variable domain, with remaining parts taken from reference TRBV7-9 and TRBJ1-1, reads DTGVSQNPRHKITKRGQNVTFRCDPISEHNRLYWYRQTLGQGPEFLTYFQNEAQLEKSRLLSDRFSAERPKGSFSTLEIQRTEQGDSAMYLCASSTGVYGAEAFFGQGTRLTVV.

This clonotype was seen more than once but under ten times. The chain is built from TRBV3-1 and TRBJ1-3; D remains ambiguous. V lost 1 base and J 0 bases, leaving 16 bases between the germline ends. Looked up from germline, CDR1 is LGHDT and CDR2 is YNNKEL (reference sequence). The CDR3 totals 18 residues. The CDR3 nucleotides are TGTGCCAGCAGCCAAGCGATGGGCGAGCCAATCTCTGGAAACACCATATATTTT. Translated, it gives CASSQAMGEPISGNTIYF.

Comment on this clonotype: A much larger clone differs from this one at a single base, so this may be a read error. The chain uses TRBV5-6 and TRBJ2-3; 9 nucleotides line up with TRBD2. V lost 0 bases, J lost 2 bases, and 10 bases stayed unmatched. The germline V gene encodes CDR1 SGHDT and CDR2 YYEEEE. CDR3 size: 18 residues. The CDR3 nucleotides are TGTGCCAGCAGCTTGGCGGTAGCGGGGGCTCTGGACACAGATACGCAGTATTTT. As protein: CASSLAVAGALDTDTQYF. Based on the CDR3 plus reference TRBV5-6 and TRBJ2-3, the full variable domain is DAGVTQSPTHLIKTRGQQVTLRCSPKSGHDTVSWYQQALGQGPQFIFQYYEEEERQRGNFPDRFSGHQFPNYSSELNVNALLLGDSALYLCASSLAVAGALDTDTQYFGPGTRLTVL.

Comments on this clonotype: This may come from a read error, since a much larger clone is one base off. The CDR3 loop is CARSFEGSNQPQHF. The CDR3 coding sequence is TGCGCCCGCAGCTTCGAAGGGAGCAATCAGCCCCAGCATTTT. The chain links TRBV5-1 to TRBJ1-5; D gene uncertain. Germline V gene lookup returns CDR1 SGHRS and CDR2 YFSETQ. The CDR3 has 14 residues. The complete variable domain, with remaining parts taken from reference TRBV5-1 and TRBJ1-5, reads KAGVTQTPRYLIKTRGQQVTLSCSPISGHRSVSWYQQTPGQGLQFLFEYFSETQRNKGNFPGRFSGRQFSNSRSEMNVSTLELGDSALYLCARSFEGSNQPQHFGDGTRLSIL.

As concerns this clonotype: A read error may be the cause here, since a much bigger clone is one base away. This chain links TRBV7-9 with TRBJ2-7; 10 bases match TRBD2. V was pared by 4 bases and J by 2 bases, with 8 bases of the junction left unmatched. The CDR3 spans 16 residues. Germline V gene data show CDR1 as SEHNR and CDR2 as FQNEAQ (reference sequence). This chain's CDR3 is CASSSIAGGIPYEQYF. The CDR3 bases are TGTGCCAGCAGCTCCATAGCGGGAGGTATCCCCTACGAGCAGTACTTC. The complete variable domain, with remaining parts taken from reference TRBV7-9 and TRBJ2-7, reads DTGVSQNPRHKITKRGQNVTFRCDPISEHNRLYWYRQTLGQGPEFLTYFQNEAQLEKSRLLSDRFSAERPKGSFSTLEIQRTEQGDSAMYLCASSSIAGGIPYEQYFGPGTRLTVT.

Points on this clonotype: A clone one base away is much larger, so this may be a read error. V and J are TRBV9 and TRBJ2-3; D is unclear. The germline V gene has CDR1 SGDLS and CDR2 YYNGEE. This CDR3 region has 15 residues. For the CDR3, the DNA is TGTGCCAGCAGCGTAGAGGGCGTAATCACAGATGCGCAGTATTTT. Protein sequence: CASSVEGVITDAQYF.

The V gene is TRBV2, the J gene TRBJ2-7; D remains ambiguous. CDR3 size: 14 residues. V lost 3 bases and J 3 bases, leaving 12 bases between the germline ends. CDR1 and CDR2 from the germline V gene are SNHLY and FYNNEI. DNA for the CDR3: TGTGCCAGCAGTGATACAACTCGACTCTACGAGCAGTACTTC. Translated, it gives CASSDTTRLYEQYF. Filled out from reference TRBV2 and TRBJ2-7, the complete variable domain reads EPEVTQTPSHQVTQMGQEVILRCVPISNHLYFYWYRQILGQKVEFLVSFYNNEISEKSEIFDDQFSVERPDGSNFTLKIRSTKLEDSAMYFCASSDTTRLYEQYFGPGTRLTVT.

There are many counts of this clonotype. The chain carries TRBV6-2 or TRBV6-3 and TRBJ1-1, with D unclear. The germline V gene has CDR1 MNHEY and CDR2 SVGEGT. The CDR3 contains 13 residues. V was shortened by 4 bases and J by 4 bases, with 10 bases between the two germline ends. CDR3 in amino acids: CASSFGEGTEAFF. The CDR3 coding sequence is TGTGCCAGCAGTTTTGGGGAAGGCACTGAAGCTTTCTTT.

CDR3 amino acids: CASSQVVFSNYGYTF. CDR3 coding DNA: TGCGCCAGCAGCCAAGTGGTTTTTTCTAACTATGGCTACACCTTC. This chain connects TRBV4-3 to TRBJ1-2; D unresolved. In germline, CDR1 is LGHNA, CDR2 YSLEER. CDR3 length equals 15 residues. The germline V and J ends were trimmed by 1 base and 0 bases, with 9 bases remaining between them.

The chain joins TRBV6-2 or TRBV6-3 to TRBJ2-7; weak D call: TRBD1 (5 bases). The CDR3 extends over 13 amino acids. The germline CDR1 and CDR2 sequences are MNHEY and SVGEGT. Trimming took off 8 bases at V and 2 bases at J, with 13 bases between the two ends. In DNA form, the CDR3 reads TGTGCCAGCGGGTGGGGCGTGGCCTACGAGCAGTACTTC. This codes for CASGWGVAYEQYF.

This clonotype was observed a handful of times. The V and J genes are TRBV27 and TRBJ1-1; TRBD1 agrees at 7 bases. The CDR3 is 15 residues long. Germline CDR1 is MNHEY and CDR2 is SMNVEV (reference sequence). The V segment lost 2 bases and the J segment 7 bases; nucleotides outside the gene matches: 10. This CDR3 is CASSLGARGINEAFF. The CDR3 bases are TGTGCCAGCAGTTTAGGAGCCAGGGGGATTAATGAAGCTTTCTTT.

This clonotype showed up many times. The J gene is TRBJ2-2, the V gene TRBV24-1; TRBD1 might be the D (5 bases). The ends were cut back, 2 bases at V and 1 base at J, with 10 bases in the middle. The CDR3 consists of 16 residues. Per the germline V gene, CDR1 is KGHDR and CDR2 is SFDVKD. CDR3 amino acids: CATSDSRTMNTGELFF. The DNA for the CDR3 is TGTGCCACCAGTGATTCACGGACAATGAACACCGGGGAGCTGTTTTTT.

This clonotype was detected ten times or more. The gene calls are TRBV7-9 and TRBJ2-7; D is unresolved. V was cut by 5 bases and J by 3 bases, with 11 bases left in between. This CDR3 has 13 amino acids. Germline-derived CDR1 and CDR2 are SEHNR and FQNEAQ (reference sequence). The CDR3 here is CASSRPAHYEQYF. The CDR3 DNA is TGTGCCAGCAGCCGACCGGCCCACTACGAGCAGTACTTC.

This clonotype has just a few counts. This chain uses TRBV29-1 with TRBJ2-7; 7 bases fit TRBD1. Trimming removed 0 bases from V and 2 bases from J; junction bases left unmatched: 4. The germline gives CDR1 SQVTM, CDR2 ANQGSEA. This CDR3 region has 14 residues. The CDR3 DNA follows: TGCAGCGTTGAAGAGACAGGGATTACCTACGAGCAGTACTTC. The encoded protein is CSVEETGITYEQYF.

This clonotype was counted many times. The rearrangement uses TRBV6-2 or TRBV6-3 and TRBJ1-5; D perhaps matches TRBD1 (5 bases). The CDR3 has 14 amino acids. V dropped 2 bases and J dropped 4 bases, with 9 bases sitting between them. CDR1 is MNHEY, CDR2 SVGEGT, per germline. This CDR3 reads CASSYVPGNQPQHF. The CDR3 DNA reads as TGTGCCAGCAGTTACGTTCCAGGGAATCAGCCCCAGCATTTT.

The count of this clonotype is one. Possible read error: a much larger clone is one base away. CDR3 amino acids: CATSGFRQGGINTGELFF. In DNA, the CDR3 is TGTGCCACCAGTGGTTTCCGACAGGGAGGAATTAACACCGGGGAGCTGTTTTTT. V is TRBV24-1 and J is TRBJ2-2; D possibly corresponds to TRBD1 (7 bases). Germline values: CDR1 KGHDR, CDR2 SFDVKD. The germline V and J ends were trimmed by 5 bases and 2 bases, with 20 bases remaining between them. The CDR3 length is 18 residues.

This clonotype was observed many times. The rearrangement links TRBV27 to TRBJ1-4; 7 nucleotides agree with TRBD1. The junction had 4 bases not matched to a gene; V was cut back by 1 base and J by 5 bases. Germline values: CDR1 MNHEY, CDR2 SMNVEV (reference sequence). This CDR3 has 15 amino acids. CDR3 DNA: TGTGCCAGCAGTTTATTTACAGGGGAAAATGAAAAACTGTTTTTT. Translation gives CASSLFTGENEKLFF.

This clonotype was observed a few times. The V gene is TRBV6-2 or TRBV6-3, the J gene TRBJ2-7, with unresolved D. Trimming shortened V by 6 bases and J by 4 bases, and 16 bases separated the two germline ends. This CDR3 region has 14 residues. CDR1 and CDR2 (germline): MNHEY, SVGEGT. CDR3 in DNA: TGTGCCAGCAGAACGATCGGTCCCAGATACGAGCAGTACTTC. This sequence encodes CASRTIGPRYEQYF.

To note about this clonotype: This may be a read error: a much more frequent sequence differs by one nucleotide. The chain uses TRBV9 and TRBJ2-2, with D perhaps TRBD1 or TRBD2 (5 bases each). Per germline, CDR1 SGDLS and CDR2 YYNGEE. The CDR3 is 16 amino acids. CDR3 sequence reads: CASSVTGTSYTGELLF. The CDR3 DNA reads as TGTGCCAGCAGCGTGACCGGGACCTCCTACACCGGGGAGCTGCTTTTT.

This clonotype came up a few times. The V and J genes are TRBV12-3 or TRBV12-4 and TRBJ2-1, with a weak D call TRBD2 (6 bases). Trimming left V 6 bases short and J 3 bases short, with 12 bases between. The CDR3 is 14 residues long. Here the CDR3 reads CASSPGLFYNEQFF. For the CDR3, the DNA is TGTGCCAGCAGCCCGGGACTTTTCTACAATGAGCAGTTCTTC.

This clonotype showed up many times. The chain couples TRBV6-6 to TRBJ2-7, with TRBD1 matching 8 bases. Germline V gene data show CDR1 as MNHNY and CDR2 as SVGAGI (reference sequence). CDR3 length: 14 amino acids. Trimming cost V 6 bases and J 3 bases; bases outside gene matches: 7. DNA for the CDR3: TGTGCCAGCAGCCCGGGACAGGTTATCTACGAGCAGTACTTC. As protein: CASSPGQVIYEQYF.

Concerning this clonotype itself: This clone may be a read error of a much larger clone one base away. The chain combines TRBV5-3 with TRBJ2-5; tentative D call: TRBD1 (6 bases). TRBV5-3 is assigned to the ORF class and has an uncertain function. This CDR3 has 16 residues. CDR3 sequence: CASSFRPDRDRETQYF. Here the CDR3 DNA reads TGTGCCAGCAGCTTCAGACCGGACAGAGACCGAGAGACCCAGTACTTC.